This paragraph reports one T cell receptor (beta chain). The antigen is unknown. The V gene lost 2 bases and the J gene lost 6 bases, with 5 bases spanning the gap. The CDR3 has 13 amino acids. Germline V gene lookup returns CDR1 MNHEY and CDR2 SVGAGI. The record originates from a study of T cells after yellow fever vaccination. TCRdb ran MiXCR on the 5' RACE reads and lists one entry per CDR3 protein. This sample carries about 120,000 distinct CDR3 sequences, around 15% of them seen once, and the ten largest clones take around 40%. Broader study findings: Most primary-vaccination clones recurred post-booster (approximately 96% CD4, over 70% CD8).

The starting material was CD8+ T cells sorted from PBMCs, obtained 5 days after the yellow fever booster vaccination. This receptor was identified in a man younger than 35 who received the YFV17D yellow fever vaccine. The chain joins TRBV6-5 to TRBJ1-6, with no clear D. The CDR3 nucleotides read TGTGCCAGCAGTTACGGCGTTAATTCACCCCTCCACTTT. Its protein product is CASSYGVNSPLHF.